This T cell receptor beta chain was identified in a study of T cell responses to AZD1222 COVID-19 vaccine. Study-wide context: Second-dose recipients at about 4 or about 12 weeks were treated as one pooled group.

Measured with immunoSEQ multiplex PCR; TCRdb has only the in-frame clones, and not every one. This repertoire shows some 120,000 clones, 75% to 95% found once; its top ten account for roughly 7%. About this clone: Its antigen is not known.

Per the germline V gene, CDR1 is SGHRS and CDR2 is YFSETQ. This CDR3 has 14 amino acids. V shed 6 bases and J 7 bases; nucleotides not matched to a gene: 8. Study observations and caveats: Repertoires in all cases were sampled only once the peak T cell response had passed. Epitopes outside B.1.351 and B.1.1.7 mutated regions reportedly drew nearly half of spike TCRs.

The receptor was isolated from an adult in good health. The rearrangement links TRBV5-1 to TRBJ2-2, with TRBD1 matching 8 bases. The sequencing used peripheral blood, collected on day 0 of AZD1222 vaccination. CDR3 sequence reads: CASKKDRANGELFF. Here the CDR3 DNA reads TGCGCCAGCAAAAAGGACAGGGCTAACGGGGAGCTGTTTTTT.